This T cell receptor beta chain was observed in a study of molecular identifiers for immune sequencing clone quantification. The study's findings and limits: Underestimation of highly expanded clone sizes could arise where identical TCR molecules share a barcode.

Preparation methods for the bulk TCR libraries were those previously described, with listed TCR primers. TCRdb reprocessed the PCR reads via MiXCR and lists one record per CDR3 protein. The sample records about 640,000 distinct CDR3 sequences, roughly 21% being singletons. V lost 0 bases and J 0 bases, leaving 20 bases between the germline ends. Per germline, CDR1 SGHDN and CDR2 FVKESK. CDR3 size: 19 residues. At least ten counts were recorded for this clonotype. Its antigen is currently unknown. The specimen was naive CD8+ T cells from blood, with Jurkat cell RNA spiked in. The subset denotes: FACS-sorted CD8+CD4-CCR7+CD45RA+ naive T cells. V usage is TRBV14 and J usage is TRBJ1-1; perhaps TRBD1 as D (5 bases). The sequence was obtained from a human donor in good health. Some libraries in this study had Jurkat cell RNA spiked in. The CDR3 sequence: CASSQEEVTTWDLNTEAFF. CDR3 nucleotide sequence: TGTGCCAGCAGCCAAGAAGAGGTCACGACGTGGGACCTGAACACTGAAGCTTTCTTT.